Below, 19 T cell receptor beta chains from the same sample are listed, as sequenced in a study of cytomegalovirus exposure and HLA in healthy donors. The primer mix had 60 Vbeta and 13 Jbeta primers. Here immunoSEQ multiplex PCR was the method, and the copy in TCRdb shows in-frame clones only, minus some. The sample includes 250,000 to 350,000 clones, about nine tenths seen only once; the top ten take roughly 4%. The sample consisted of PBMCs. These receptors came from a man in his forties in good health and CMV-seropositive.

The V gene is TRBV6-5, the J gene TRBJ2-2, with 8 bases identical to TRBD1. Germline CDR1 and CDR2: MNHEY and SVGAGI. J lost 5 bases, V lost 4 bases, and 3 bases had no gene match. CDR3 size: 14 residues. In DNA, the CDR3 is TGTGCCAGCAGTTCCGGACAGGGAACCGGGGAGCTGTTTTTT. It translates to CASSSGQGTGELFF.

This chain joins TRBV27 and TRBJ1-5; D might be TRBD1 (6 bases). The CDR3 extends over 15 amino acids. V gave up 6 bases and J gave up 0 bases, with 12 bases separating them. Germline loops: CDR1 MNHEY, CDR2 SMNVEV (reference sequence). As DNA, the CDR3 is TGTGCCAGCAGGTATACAGGGCGTAGCAATCAGCCCCAGCATTTT. Translated, it gives CASRYTGRSNQPQHF.

This chain uses TRBV11-2 with TRBJ2-2; TRBD1 matches at 7 bases. This CDR3 spans 16 amino acids. V shed 5 bases, J shed 8 bases, and the junction held 14 bases outside the gene matches. Germline CDR1 reads SGHAT; CDR2 reads FQNNGV. This CDR3 is CASSRDKTGLEGELFF. DNA for the CDR3: TGTGCCAGCAGCCGTGATAAGACAGGGCTGGAAGGGGAGCTGTTTTTT.

The V and J genes are TRBV19 and TRBJ1-1; the match to TRBD1 covers 7 bases. This CDR3 contains 14 residues. The germline V gene encodes CDR1 LNHDA and CDR2 SQIVND (reference sequence). The J segment lost 3 bases and the V segment lost 5 bases, leaving 6 bases of the junction unmatched. The CDR3 DNA reads as TGTGCCAGTAGTCCCCGACAGGGCCACACTGAAGCTTTCTTT. Amino acids: CASSPRQGHTEAFF.

In its sample, this clone was seen a few times. CDR3 residues: CAWTRDSMNTEAFF. As DNA, the CDR3 is TGTGCCTGGACCCGAGACAGTATGAACACTGAAGCTTTCTTT. V gene TRBV30 combines with J gene TRBJ1-1; the D gene is possibly TRBD1 (5 bases). In germline, CDR1 is GTSNPN, CDR2 SVGIG (reference sequence). The CDR3 contains 14 residues. The V and J ends lost 4 bases and 0 bases respectively, with 12 bases between them.

This clone was counted a single time. The CDR3 sequence: CASSLTDSSNQPQHF. DNA of the CDR3: TGTGCCAGCAGCCTCACAGACAGTTCCAATCAGCCCCAGCATTTT. The rearrangement joins TRBV4-2 to TRBJ1-5, with a weak D call TRBD1 (5 bases). V was trimmed by 4 bases and J by 3 bases, leaving 13 bases between them. Per the germline V gene, CDR1 is LGHNA and CDR2 is YNFKEQ. The length of the CDR3 is 15 residues.

This chain connects TRBV7-2 to TRBJ2-1; D not certain. The length of the CDR3 is 11 residues. Germline CDR1 SGHTA, CDR2 FQGNSA. Trimming pared 1 base from V and 10 bases from J, leaving 5 bases between. CDR3 in DNA: TGTGCCAGCAGCTTAGTCGGGGAGCAGTTCTTC. Protein product: CASSLVGEQFF.

The gene calls are TRBV5-1 and TRBJ1-1; 11 nucleotides line up with TRBD1. Germline CDR1 reads SGHRS; CDR2 reads YFSETQ. The CDR3 contains 16 residues. V lost 4 bases and J lost 7; bases outside the gene matches: 12. The CDR3 DNA follows: TGCGCCAGCAGCAAACTTGGACAGGGGGCCTGGGATGAAGCTTTCTTT. This gives the protein CASSKLGQGAWDEAFF.

This clone was seen a few times. The J gene is TRBJ1-2, the V gene TRBV6-1; 8 bases align to TRBD1. CDR3 length: 13 residues. CDR1 MNHNS and CDR2 SASEGT come from the germline V gene. Trimming at V came to 5 bases and at J to 7 bases, leaving 6 bases not matched to a gene. The CDR3 DNA sequence: TGTGCCAGCAGTCCGACGACAGGGGTTGGCTACACCTTC. Residues: CASSPTTGVGYTF.

The chain uses TRBV27 and TRBJ2-1; TRBD2 might be the D (6 bases). Germline CDR1 MNHEY, CDR2 SMNVEV (reference sequence). V gave up 4 bases and J gave up 4 bases, with 14 bases separating them. The CDR3 consists of 15 residues. DNA for the CDR3: TGTGCCAGCAGTTCTAGCGACATTCTATACAATGAGCAGTTCTTC. Its protein is CASSSSDILYNEQFF.

This clone appeared a few times. The genes are TRBV4-3 and TRBJ2-1, with 7 bases matching TRBD2. The CDR3 has 15 residues. Trimming at V came to 1 base and at J to 0 bases, leaving 0 bases not matched to a gene. Germline values: CDR1 LGHNA, CDR2 YSLEER. The CDR3 loop reads CASSQASGSYNEQFF. The CDR3 coding sequence is TGCGCCAGCAGCCAAGCTAGCGGCTCCTACAATGAGCAGTTCTTC.

J is TRBJ2-3 and V is TRBV5-1, with 12 nucleotides matching TRBD2. V lost 1 base and J lost 2; bases outside the gene matches: 5. The CDR3 is made up of 17 amino acids. Germline assignment: CDR1 SGHRS and CDR2 YFSETQ. In nucleotides, the CDR3 is TGCGCCAGCAGCTTGATAAGGACTAGCGGGAACACAGATACGCAGTATTTT. It encodes CASSLIRTSGNTDTQYF.

This chain connects TRBV19 to TRBJ2-7; no definite D call. The V end lost 2 bases, the J end lost 4 bases, and 12 bases lay between the germline ends. The germline V gene encodes CDR1 LNHDA and CDR2 SQIVND (reference sequence). This CDR3 has 14 residues. The CDR3: CASSINNPGYEQYF. The CDR3 DNA reads TGTGCCAGTAGTATAAACAATCCAGGATACGAGCAGTACTTC.

V gene TRBV28 combines with J gene TRBJ2-2; 10 bases map to TRBD1. The CDR3 covers 15 residues. V lost 1 base to trimming and J lost 6 bases; unmatched junction nucleotides: 2. In germline, CDR1 is MDHEN, CDR2 SYDVKM. The CDR3 protein is CASSLYGQGAGELFF. In DNA form, the CDR3 reads TGTGCCAGCAGTTTATACGGACAGGGGGCCGGGGAGCTGTTTTTT.

V usage is TRBV7-2 and J usage is TRBJ2-1, with D possibly TRBD2 on 6 matching bases. Per the germline V gene, CDR1 is SGHTA and CDR2 is FQGNSA. This CDR3 has 14 residues. With 7 bases removed from V and 10 bases from J, the gap between germline ends came to 20 bases. Here the CDR3 reads CASTKSGGVSEQFF. In DNA, the CDR3 is TGTGCCAGCACTAAAAGTGGCGGGGTCTCAGAGCAGTTCTTC.

To note about this clone: Mismatch with germline at one junction end may stem from a read error. This chain links TRBV7-9 with TRBJ2-7, with 8 positions matching TRBD2. Germline values: CDR1 SEHNR, CDR2 FQNEAQ (reference sequence). This CDR3 has 16 amino acids. The CDR3 protein is CSSSGGWAGTSYEQYF. CDR3 nucleotide sequence: TGTTCCAGCAGCGGGGGCTGGGCAGGAACTTCCTACGAGCAGTACTTC.

V usage is TRBV4-3 and J usage is TRBJ2-7, with 8 bases fitting TRBD2. Germline-derived CDR1 and CDR2 are LGHNA and YSLEER. The ends lost 0 bases at V and 4 bases at J; junction bases unmatched: 5. CDR3 length: 15 residues. This chain's CDR3 is CASSQDGLANYEQYF. The CDR3 DNA is TGCGCCAGCAGCCAAGACGGACTAGCCAATTACGAGCAGTACTTC.

This rearrangement joins TRBV7-2 to TRBJ2-3; 10 nucleotides agree with TRBD2. Germline values: CDR1 SGHTA, CDR2 FQGNSA. The CDR3 is 15 amino acids. The ends lost 6 bases at V and 2 bases at J; junction bases unmatched: 5. CDR3 nucleotide sequence: TGTGCCAGCAGTCCTGGACTAGCGGACACAGATACGCAGTATTTT. Translation gives CASSPGLADTDTQYF. The whole variable domain, filled in from reference TRBV7-2 and TRBJ2-3, reads GAGVSQSPSNKVTEKGKDVELRCDPISGHTALYWYRQSLGQGLEFLIYFQGNSAPDKSGLPSDRFSAERTGGSVSTLTIQRTQQEDSAVYLCASSPGLADTDTQYFGPGTRLTVL.

The chain is built from TRBV5-6 and TRBJ2-1; possible D gene TRBD1, 6 bases. V lost 2 bases, J lost 6 bases, and 12 bases lay in between. Per germline, CDR1 SGHDT and CDR2 YYEEEE. This CDR3 region has 14 residues. CDR3: CASSFRGRGNEQFF. In DNA, the CDR3 is TGTGCCAGCAGCTTCAGGGGTCGTGGCAATGAGCAGTTCTTC.